The 26 T cell receptor beta chains in this list originate from one sample, sequenced in a study of response to subunit inactivated influenza vaccine. TCRdb processed the RT-PCR reads anew with MiXCR; each CDR3 protein has one entry. The repertoire consists of 450,000 to 550,000 distinct CDR3 sequences, with about 25% occurring once and the leading ten covering around 2%. This sample comprised CD4+ T cells sorted from PBMCs, obtained roughly 5 days after vaccination. These receptor sequences come from a man in his fifties or sixties who received an inactivated influenza vaccine.

The rearrangement joins TRBV7-2 to TRBJ1-1; tentative D call: TRBD1 (5 bases). The CDR3 runs 16 residues. Germline CDR1 is SGHTA and CDR2 is FQGNSA. The ends were cut back, 5 bases at V and 3 bases at J, with 19 bases in the middle. The CDR3 spells CASSAHPQGGYTEAFF. CDR3 nucleotides: TGTGCCAGCAGCGCCCACCCCCAGGGAGGGTACACTGAAGCTTTCTTT.

This clonotype was counted only a few times. V is TRBV11-2 and J is TRBJ2-7; D not certain. The CDR3 has 17 amino acids. From germline, CDR1 is SGHAT and CDR2 FQNNGV. Trimming cost V 4 bases and J 6 bases, with 25 bases left between them. The CDR3 nucleotides read TGTGCCAGCAGCTCCACATCCGACTGGAGTGGTTTTAGCGAGCAGTACTTC. Encoded protein: CASSSTSDWSGFSEQYF. The full variable domain, its missing parts supplied by reference TRBV11-2 and TRBJ2-7, is EAGVAQSPRYKIIEKRQSVAFWCNPISGHATLYWYQQILGQGPKLLIQFQNNGVVDDSQLPKDRFSAERLKGVDSTLKIQPAKLEDSAVYLCASSSTSDWSGFSEQYFGPGTRLTVT.

V and J are TRBV5-1 and TRBJ1-2, with 10 bases matching TRBD1. This CDR3 has 16 amino acids. The J segment lost 7 bases and the V segment lost 4 bases, leaving 13 bases of the junction unmatched. Germline V CDR1 and CDR2: SGHRS, YFSETQ. CDR3 region: CASSPGGRQGAGGYTF. The CDR3 DNA sequence: TGCGCCAGCAGCCCGGGAGGAAGACAGGGGGCGGGTGGCTACACCTTC.

There are a few counts of this clonotype. This chain connects TRBV2 to TRBJ2-1, with D hard to call. The CDR3 is 14 amino acids. Trimming shortened V by 6 bases and J by 6 bases, and 15 bases separated the two germline ends. Looked up from germline, CDR1 is SNHLY and CDR2 is FYNNEI. CDR3 sequence (DNA): TGTGCCAGCAGGGTACGGACGGCCCGCAATGAGCAGTTCTTC. Protein sequence: CASRVRTARNEQFF.

Only a few counts were recorded for this clonotype. This chain joins TRBV14 and TRBJ2-1, with D unclear. Germline-derived CDR1 and CDR2 are SGHDN and FVKESK. V was clipped by 0 bases and J by 0 bases, with 9 bases between them. CDR3 length: 16 amino acids. DNA of the CDR3: TGTGCCAGCAGCCAAGATCTCGTGAGCTCCTACAATGAGCAGTTCTTC. Translation gives CASSQDLVSSYNEQFF.

This sequence joins TRBV10-3 and TRBJ2-7; D is perhaps TRBD1 (6 bases). Trimming took off 0 bases at V and 5 bases at J, with 14 bases between the two ends. Germline lookup yields CDR1 ENHRY and CDR2 SYGVKD. There are 15 residues in the CDR3. Written as DNA, the CDR3 is TGTGCCATCAGTGAGTCGCTGCAGGGGACCGACGAGCAGTACTTC. Translation: CAISESLQGTDEQYF.

The rearrangement joins TRBV19 to TRBJ2-2, with 11 bases that match TRBD1. CDR3 length equals 17 residues. The V segment lost 7 bases and the J segment 3 bases; nucleotides outside the gene matches: 10. The germline CDR1 and CDR2 sequences are LNHDA and SQIVND (reference sequence). Here the CDR3 DNA reads TGTGCCAGTATTAAGGACAGGGGGCTTTATGACACCGGGGAGCTGTTTTTT. Translating gives CASIKDRGLYDTGELFF. Supplemented by reference TRBV19 and TRBJ2-2, the full variable domain reads DGGITQSPKYLFRKEGQNVTLSCEQNLNHDAMYWYRQDPGQGLRLIYYSQIVNDFQKGDIAEGYSVSREKKESFPLTVTSAQKNPTAFYLCASIKDRGLYDTGELFFGEGSRLTVL.

The J gene is TRBJ1-2, the V gene TRBV12-3 or TRBV12-4, with D uncertain. V was pared by 3 bases and J by 7 bases, with 6 bases between. The CDR3 spans 11 residues. The CDR3 reads CASSFSGGYTF. DNA of the CDR3: TGTGCCAGCAGTTTCTCCGGTGGCTACACCTTC.

This clonotype has just one count. The chain combines TRBV18 with TRBJ2-6; 7 bases align to TRBD1. Germline V gene sequence: CDR1 KGHSH, CDR2 LQKENI. V lost 4 bases to trimming and J lost 0 bases; unmatched junction nucleotides: 12. The CDR3 is made up of 19 amino acids. The CDR3 DNA reads as TGTGCCAGCTCACGGGACAGAACTAACCTTATCTCTGGGGCCAACGTCCTGACTTTC. It encodes CASSRDRTNLISGANVLTF.

The genes are TRBV12-3 or TRBV12-4 and TRBJ2-5, with TRBD2 matching over 10 bases. The trim removed 5 bases at V and 1 base at J, leaving 19 bases unmatched. This CDR3 spans 20 amino acids. CDR3 sequence: CASSPRGLARLYTPQETQYF. DNA of the CDR3: TGTGCCAGCAGTCCCCGGGGACTAGCGAGACTTTATACCCCCCAAGAGACCCAGTACTTC.

A few counts support this clonotype. The rearrangement joins TRBV9 to TRBJ2-7, with TRBD1 matching 10 bases. The germline CDR1 and CDR2 sequences are SGDLS and YYNGEE. The CDR3 length is 16 residues. The ends lost 3 bases at V and 5 bases at J; junction bases unmatched: 11. The CDR3 sequence: CASSADAGTGVHEQYF. The CDR3, as DNA: TGTGCCAGCAGCGCAGACGCCGGGACAGGGGTCCACGAGCAGTACTTC.

The gene calls are TRBV12-3 or TRBV12-4 and TRBJ2-3; D gene ambiguous. The CDR3 contains 14 residues. Deletions cut 2 bases from V and 2 bases from J, with 8 bases between. CDR3 DNA: TGTGCCAGCAGTTTAAGCAGGAACACAGATACGCAGTATTTT. Its protein product is CASSLSRNTDTQYF.

This chain connects TRBV28 to TRBJ2-7; D possibly corresponds to TRBD2 (6 bases). The V and J ends lost 8 bases and 2 bases respectively, with 13 bases between them. The CDR3 contains 13 residues. Germline V lookup: CDR1 MDHEN, CDR2 SYDVKM. The CDR3 loop reads CASGRGVTYEQYF. The CDR3 DNA reads TGTGCCAGCGGACGCGGGGTAACCTACGAGCAGTACTTC.

This clonotype was observed many times. Sequence at one end of the junction differs from germline and may be a read error. The rearrangement uses TRBV4-2 and TRBJ2-2, with D possibly TRBD1 on 6 matching bases. The germline CDR1 and CDR2 sequences are LGHNA and YNFKEQ. This CDR3 has 15 amino acids. This chain's CDR3 is CASSQDRRNTGELFF. The CDR3 bases are TGCGCCAGCAGCCAAGACAGGAGGAACACCGGGGAGCTGTTTTTT.

The table lists this clonotype with many counts. The gene calls are TRBV20-1 and TRBJ2-7, with 8 bases fitting TRBD1. The V gene end was trimmed by 1 base and the J gene end by 5 bases; junction bases not matched to a gene: 7. Germline assignment: CDR1 DFQATT and CDR2 SNEGSKA (reference sequence). The CDR3 loop spans 14 amino acids. The CDR3 coding sequence is TGCAGTGCTAGAGCGGACAGGGTTAGGGACGAGCAGTACTTC. Protein sequence: CSARADRVRDEQYF.

This clonotype was recorded a few times. V usage is TRBV20-1 and J usage is TRBJ2-7, with a tentative D call TRBD1 (7 bases). V shed 7 bases and J shed 5 bases, with 12 bases lying between them. Germline lookup yields CDR1 DFQATT and CDR2 SNEGSKA (reference sequence). The CDR3 has 11 residues. CDR3 loop: CSVSGGHEQYF. CDR3 sequence (DNA): TGCAGTGTTTCAGGGGGGCACGAGCAGTACTTC.

This chain connects TRBV11-2 to TRBJ2-1; TRBD2 aligns across 7 bases. V shed 1 base, J shed 6 bases, and the junction held 9 bases outside the gene matches. This CDR3 contains 16 residues. The germline V gene encodes CDR1 SGHAT and CDR2 FQNNGV. The CDR3 loop is CASSLGGGAPPNEQFF. CDR3 bases: TGTGCCAGCAGCTTAGGGGGAGGGGCCCCTCCCAATGAGCAGTTCTTC. The complete variable domain, with remaining parts taken from reference TRBV11-2 and TRBJ2-1, reads EAGVAQSPRYKIIEKRQSVAFWCNPISGHATLYWYQQILGQGPKLLIQFQNNGVVDDSQLPKDRFSAERLKGVDSTLKIQPAKLEDSAVYLCASSLGGGAPPNEQFFGPGTRLTVL.

A few counts support this clonotype. V gene TRBV5-1 combines with J gene TRBJ1-5; D is unresolved. V lost 0 bases to trimming and J lost 0 bases, with 10 bases between them. The CDR3 sequence is 16 residues long. From germline, CDR1 is SGHRS and CDR2 YFSETQ. CDR3 loop: CASSLGSGDSNQPQHF. In nucleotides, the CDR3 is TGCGCCAGCAGCTTGGGGAGTGGGGATAGCAATCAGCCCCAGCATTTT.

This clonotype has only a few counts. The V gene is TRBV5-1, the J gene TRBJ2-3; no definite D call. CDR3 length equals 15 residues. CDR1 is SGHRS and CDR2 is YFSETQ in the germline V gene. V lost 2 bases to trimming and J lost 2 bases, with 12 bases between them. As DNA, the CDR3 is TGCGCCAGCAGCTTATTAATTCCCCCCACAGATACGCAGTATTTT. This sequence encodes CASSLLIPPTDTQYF.

V gene TRBV12-3 or TRBV12-4 combines with J gene TRBJ2-5, with unresolved D. The V and J ends lost 2 bases and 7 bases respectively, with 5 bases between them. This CDR3 has 11 residues. In DNA, the CDR3 is TGTGCCAGCAGTTTACATGGGACCCAGTACTTC. Amino acid sequence: CASSLHGTQYF.

The genes are TRBV7-8 and TRBJ1-5; TRBD1 matches 12 bases. There are 16 residues in the CDR3. From germline, CDR1 is SGHVS and CDR2 FQNEAQ. With V trimmed by 1 base and J by 7 bases, 5 bases remained unmatched. CDR3 sequence reads: CASSLVGQGAGQPQHF. The CDR3 bases are TGTGCCAGCAGCTTAGTGGGACAGGGGGCAGGACAGCCCCAGCATTTT.

The CDR3 coding sequence is TGTGCCAGCAGCTTGGCCTCTACGGCTTACTCCTACGAGCAGTACTTC. This gives the protein CASSLASTAYSYEQYF. This chain connects TRBV5-5 to TRBJ2-7; no reliable D call. The V gene's germline CDR1 is SGHKS and CDR2 YYEKEE (reference sequence). The V and J ends lost 0 bases and 0 bases respectively, with 13 bases between them. This CDR3 region has 16 residues. The full variable domain, its missing parts supplied by reference TRBV5-5 and TRBJ2-7, is DAGVTQSPTHLIKTRGQQVTLRCSPISGHKSVSWYQQVLGQGPQFIFQYYEKEERGRGNFPDRFSARQFPNYSSELNVNALLLGDSALYLCASSLASTAYSYEQYFGPGTRLTVT.

V is TRBV20-1 and J is TRBJ2-7; D is possibly TRBD1 or TRBD2 (5 bases each). Germline assignment: CDR1 DFQATT and CDR2 SNEGSKA (reference sequence). CDR3 size: 14 residues. Between the trimmed V and J ends, which lost 4 bases and 1 base, there was a span of 14 bases. The chain's CDR3 is CSAIRAGPSYEQYF. Here the CDR3 DNA reads TGCAGTGCTATCAGGGCGGGCCCATCCTACGAGCAGTACTTC.

V is TRBV4-3 and J is TRBJ2-1; D is unresolved. V lost 0 bases to trimming and J lost 5 bases, with 11 bases between them. The CDR3 spans 15 residues. Germline V gene sequence: CDR1 LGHNA, CDR2 YSLEER. The CDR3 loop is CASSQEVSTHNEQFF. The DNA for the CDR3 is TGCGCCAGCAGCCAAGAAGTGTCTACCCACAATGAGCAGTTCTTC.

The CDR3 region has the DNA TGCGCCAGCAGCCAGCCCTCCCGGACAGGGGGCTACGAGCAGTACTTC. Translating gives CASSQPSRTGGYEQYF. The rearrangement joins TRBV4-1 to TRBJ2-7; TRBD1 matches 10 bases. The CDR3 sequence is 16 residues long. The junction had 8 bases not matched to a gene; V was cut back by 3 bases and J by 3 bases. Germline-derived CDR1 and CDR2 are MGHRA and YSYEKL.

The sample holds many counts of this clonotype. This sequence joins TRBV5-5 and TRBJ2-3, with 7 bases fitting TRBD1. This CDR3 is built from 16 residues. Germline CDR1 SGHKS, CDR2 YYEKEE (reference sequence). Germline trimming cut 0 bases from V and 2 bases from J; bases unmatched to any gene: 6. The CDR3 reads CASSLEGTENTDTQYF. In DNA form, the CDR3 reads TGTGCCAGCAGCTTGGAGGGGACAGAAAACACAGATACGCAGTATTTT. Full variable domain (outside the CDR3, taken from reference TRBV5-5 and TRBJ2-3): DAGVTQSPTHLIKTRGQQVTLRCSPISGHKSVSWYQQVLGQGPQFIFQYYEKEERGRGNFPDRFSARQFPNYSSELNVNALLLGDSALYLCASSLEGTENTDTQYFGPGTRLTVL.